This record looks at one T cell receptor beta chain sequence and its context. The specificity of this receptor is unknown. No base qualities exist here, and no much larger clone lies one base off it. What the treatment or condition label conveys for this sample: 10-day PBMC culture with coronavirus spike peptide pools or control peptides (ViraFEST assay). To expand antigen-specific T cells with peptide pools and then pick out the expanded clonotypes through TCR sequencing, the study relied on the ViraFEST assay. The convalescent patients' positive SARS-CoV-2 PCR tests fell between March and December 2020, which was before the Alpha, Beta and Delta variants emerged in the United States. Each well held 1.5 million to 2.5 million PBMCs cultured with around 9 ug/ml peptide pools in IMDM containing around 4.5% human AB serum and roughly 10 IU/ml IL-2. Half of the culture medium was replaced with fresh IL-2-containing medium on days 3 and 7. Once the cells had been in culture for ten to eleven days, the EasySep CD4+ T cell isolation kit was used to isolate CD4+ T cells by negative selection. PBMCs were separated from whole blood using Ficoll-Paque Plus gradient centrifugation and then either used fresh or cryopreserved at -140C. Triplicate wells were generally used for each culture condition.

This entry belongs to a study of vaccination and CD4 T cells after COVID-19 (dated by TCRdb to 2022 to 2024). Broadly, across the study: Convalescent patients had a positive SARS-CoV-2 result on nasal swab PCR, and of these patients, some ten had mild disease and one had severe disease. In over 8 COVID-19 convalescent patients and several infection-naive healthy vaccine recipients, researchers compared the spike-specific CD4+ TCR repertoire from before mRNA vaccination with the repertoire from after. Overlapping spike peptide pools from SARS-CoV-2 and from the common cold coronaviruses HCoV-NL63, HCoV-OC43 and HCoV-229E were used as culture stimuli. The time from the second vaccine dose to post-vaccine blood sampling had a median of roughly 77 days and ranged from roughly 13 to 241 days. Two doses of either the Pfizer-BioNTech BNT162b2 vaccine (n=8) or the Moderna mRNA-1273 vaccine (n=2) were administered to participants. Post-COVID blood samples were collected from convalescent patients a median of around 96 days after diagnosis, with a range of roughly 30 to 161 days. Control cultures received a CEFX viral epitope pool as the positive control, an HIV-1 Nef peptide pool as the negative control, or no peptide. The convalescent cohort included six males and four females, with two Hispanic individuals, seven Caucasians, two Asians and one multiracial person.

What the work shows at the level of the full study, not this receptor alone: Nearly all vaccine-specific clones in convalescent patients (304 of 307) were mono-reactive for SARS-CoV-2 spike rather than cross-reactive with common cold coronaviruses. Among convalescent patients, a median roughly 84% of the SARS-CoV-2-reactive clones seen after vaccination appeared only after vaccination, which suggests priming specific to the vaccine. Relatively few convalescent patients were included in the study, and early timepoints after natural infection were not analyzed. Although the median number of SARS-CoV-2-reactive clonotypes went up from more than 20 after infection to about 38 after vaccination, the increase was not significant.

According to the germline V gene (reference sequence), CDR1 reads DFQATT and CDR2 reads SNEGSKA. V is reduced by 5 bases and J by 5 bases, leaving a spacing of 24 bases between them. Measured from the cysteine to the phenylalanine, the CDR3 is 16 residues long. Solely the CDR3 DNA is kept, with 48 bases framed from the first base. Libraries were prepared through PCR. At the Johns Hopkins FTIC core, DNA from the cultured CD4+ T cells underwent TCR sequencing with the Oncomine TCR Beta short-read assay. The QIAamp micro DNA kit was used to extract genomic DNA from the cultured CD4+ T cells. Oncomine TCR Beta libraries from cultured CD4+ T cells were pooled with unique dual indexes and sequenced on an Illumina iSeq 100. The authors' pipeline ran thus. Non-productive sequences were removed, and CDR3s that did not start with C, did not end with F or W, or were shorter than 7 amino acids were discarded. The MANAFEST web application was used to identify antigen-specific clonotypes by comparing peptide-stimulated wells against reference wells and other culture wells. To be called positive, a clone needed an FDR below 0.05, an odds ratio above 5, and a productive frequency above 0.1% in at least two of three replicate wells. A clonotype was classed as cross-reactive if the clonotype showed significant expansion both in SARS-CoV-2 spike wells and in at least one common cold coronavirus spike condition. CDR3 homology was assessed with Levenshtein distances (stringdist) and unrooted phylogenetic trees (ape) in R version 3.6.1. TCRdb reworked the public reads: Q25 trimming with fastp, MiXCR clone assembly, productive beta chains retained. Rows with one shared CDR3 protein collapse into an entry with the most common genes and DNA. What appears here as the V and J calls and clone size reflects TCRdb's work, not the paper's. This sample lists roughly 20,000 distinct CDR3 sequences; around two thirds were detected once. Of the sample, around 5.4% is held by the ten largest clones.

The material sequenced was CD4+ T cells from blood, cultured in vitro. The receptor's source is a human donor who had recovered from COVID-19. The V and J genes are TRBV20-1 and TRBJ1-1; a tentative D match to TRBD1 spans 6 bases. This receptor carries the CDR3 CSAPEMGHQGWTEAFF. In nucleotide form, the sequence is TGCAGTGCTCCCGAGATGGGGCATCAGGGGTGGACTGAAGCTTTCTTT.